This TCR beta chain was observed in a study of tumor-infiltrating lymphocytes in primary liver carcinoma. Study details: Tumors were stage T1-T3 N0M0, roughly 4 to 11 cm across. Study findings and constraints: Only about 7.5-24% of top clones were detected in all five tumor regions. Significantly larger top-250-clone fractions were found in tumors than in blood (p = 0.039).

Investigators took RNA and DNA out together from about 20-30 mg of unsorted bulk tissue. TCR beta cDNA was reverse-transcribed from roughly 520 ng of total RNA. The reaction used a constant-region primer and ProtoScript II reverse transcriptase. A slightly modified ARM-PCR protocol with three nested multiplex PCR rounds produced these TCR beta libraries. MiXCR, applied by TCRdb to the multiplex PCR reads, yields one record per CDR3 protein. Here the sample spans about 100,000 distinct CDR3 sequences, 55% to 70% being singletons. Of note for this clonotype: Its target is not known. As the CDR3 is not closed by the conserved phenylalanine or tryptophan, this likely results from a read error.

This clonotype was obtained from a woman aged 55-70 years with primary liver carcinoma and hepatitis B virus infection. Sequenced input: liver tumor tissue from sampling region 5. Documented subset: tumor region T5, tumor centre.

The CDR3 nucleotides are TGTGCCAGCAGCCAAGGTGGGGCTTCCGCCGGAAACACCATATATTCT. Translation: CASSQGGASAGNTIYS. The V and J genes are TRBV4-2 and TRBJ1-3, with D maybe TRBD1 (5 bases). Germline-derived CDR1 and CDR2 are LGHNA and YNFKEQ. The V gene lost 1 base and the J gene lost 4 bases, with 14 bases spanning the gap. This CDR3 has 16 residues.